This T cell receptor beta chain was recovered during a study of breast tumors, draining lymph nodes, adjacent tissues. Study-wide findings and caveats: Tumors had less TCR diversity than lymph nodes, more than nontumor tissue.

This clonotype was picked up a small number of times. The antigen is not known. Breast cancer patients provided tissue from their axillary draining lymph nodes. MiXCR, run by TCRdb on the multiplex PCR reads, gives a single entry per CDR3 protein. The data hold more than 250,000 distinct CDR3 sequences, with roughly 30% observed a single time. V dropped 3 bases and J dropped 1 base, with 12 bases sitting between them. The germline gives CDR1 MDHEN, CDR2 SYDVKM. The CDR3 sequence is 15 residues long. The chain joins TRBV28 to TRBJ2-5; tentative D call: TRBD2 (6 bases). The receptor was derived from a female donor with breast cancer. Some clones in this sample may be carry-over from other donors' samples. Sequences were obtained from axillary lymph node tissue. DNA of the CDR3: TGTGCCAGCAGTTTGGGTTCGGGGGTCCAAGAGACCCAGTACTTC. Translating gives CASSLGSGVQETQYF.